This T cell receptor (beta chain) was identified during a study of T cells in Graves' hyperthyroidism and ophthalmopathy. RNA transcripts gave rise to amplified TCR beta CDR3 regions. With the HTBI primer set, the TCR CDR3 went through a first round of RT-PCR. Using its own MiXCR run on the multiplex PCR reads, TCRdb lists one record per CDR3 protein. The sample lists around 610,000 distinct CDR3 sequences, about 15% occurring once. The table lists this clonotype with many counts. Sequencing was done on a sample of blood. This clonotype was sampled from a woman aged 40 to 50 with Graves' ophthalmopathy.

CDR3 in amino acids: CASSFRGIQETQYF. The DNA for the CDR3 is TGTGCCAGCAGTTTTAGGGGCATCCAAGAGACCCAGTACTTC. The V and J genes are TRBV12-3 or TRBV12-4 and TRBJ2-5, with a weak D call TRBD1 (5 bases). Trimming removed 3 bases at V and 1 base at J, with 9 bases between. The length of the CDR3 is 14 residues.